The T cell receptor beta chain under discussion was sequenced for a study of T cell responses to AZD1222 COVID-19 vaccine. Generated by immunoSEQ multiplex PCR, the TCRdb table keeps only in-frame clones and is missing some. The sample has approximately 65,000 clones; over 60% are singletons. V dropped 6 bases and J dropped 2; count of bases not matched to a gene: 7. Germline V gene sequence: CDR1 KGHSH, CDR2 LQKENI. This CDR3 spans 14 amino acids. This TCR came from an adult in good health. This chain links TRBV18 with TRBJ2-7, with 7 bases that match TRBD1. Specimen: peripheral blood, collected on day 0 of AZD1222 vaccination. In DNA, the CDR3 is TGTGCCAGCTCGCAAACCGGGACAGCCTACGAGCAGTACTTC. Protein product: CASSQTGTAYEQYF.